A single sample is the source of the 5 T cell receptor beta chains below, sequenced in a study of blood T cells in healthy people across ages. Primed by a sample-barcoded 5' primer and a J-beta primer mix, a second PCR proceeded for roughly 7 to 11 cycles. Each CDR3 protein is one row after TCRdb ran MiXCR on the 5' RACE reads. This sample has hundreds of thousands of distinct CDR3 sequences, with about 30% found just once. Sequencing input: blood. These receptors came from a woman older than 75 in good health.

This clonotype was counted between two and nine times. The V and J genes are TRBV6-1 and TRBJ1-1; tentative D call: TRBD1 (6 bases). In germline, CDR1 is MNHNS, CDR2 SASEGT. This CDR3 has 16 residues. Trimming shortened V by 6 bases and J by 1 base, and 18 bases separated the two germline ends. In DNA, the CDR3 is TGTGCCAGCAGGTTGCGGCAGGGAGGGGGGAACACTGAAGCTTTCTTT. Its protein product is CASRLRQGGGNTEAFF.

This clonotype has just a few counts. The CDR3 nucleotides read TGCGCCAGCAGCCAAGGACATAGCAATCAGCCCCAGCATTTT. Translation gives CASSQGHSNQPQHF. The chain joins TRBV4-3 to TRBJ1-5; no firm D call. The V end was cut by 1 base, the J end by 0 bases, with 4 bases between. Per germline, CDR1 LGHNA and CDR2 YSLEER. This CDR3 region has 14 residues.

Comments on this clonotype: A much larger clone sits a single nucleotide away, making a read error possible. This chain joins TRBV20-1 and TRBJ1-1, with D unresolved. V lost 3 bases, J lost 4 bases, and 9 bases lay in between. The CDR3 loop spans 12 amino acids. CDR1 is DFQATT and CDR2 is SNEGSKA in the germline V gene (reference sequence). CDR3 DNA: TGCAGTGCTAGTCACGGGAGCACTGAAGCTTTCTTT. It is translated as CSASHGSTEAFF.

This clonotype was detected many times. CDR3 region: CASSVIGNEQFF. In DNA form, the CDR3 reads TGTGCCAGCAGTGTGATCGGGAATGAGCAGTTCTTC. The gene calls are TRBV6-2 or TRBV6-3 and TRBJ2-1; D is uncertain. This CDR3 has 12 residues. Germline CDR1 MNHEY, CDR2 SVGEGT. V was shortened by 5 bases and J by 7 bases, with 9 bases between the two germline ends.

The chain couples TRBV20-1 to TRBJ2-1; the match to TRBD2 covers 7 bases. V was clipped by 7 bases and J by 0 bases; unmatched bases: 0. The length of the CDR3 is 12 residues. Germline CDR1 DFQATT, CDR2 SNEGSKA (reference sequence). CDR3 sequence: CSGEGSYNEQFF. The DNA of the CDR3 is TGCAGTGGGGAGGGCTCCTACAATGAGCAGTTCTTC.